This T cell receptor (beta chain) was identified in a study of cytomegalovirus exposure and HLA in healthy donors. On the study more broadly: Unique TCRs from HLA-typed donors, 70 million to 85 million of them, were held in an early data release.

Regarding this clone: The antigen is not known.

Points from the study as a whole: In a later analysis, HLA-C alleles had the fewest associated TCRs, DRB1 alleles the most. Apparent HLA restriction characterized most CMV-associated TCR beta chains in a later analysis.

Primers included in the PCR were 60 Vbeta and 13 Jbeta primers. Only in-frame clones appear in the TCRdb table, and some are missing; sequencing was by immunoSEQ multiplex PCR. The repertoire includes about 170,000 clones, 73% of them detected once, and approximately 5.1% sits in the top ten. The sequenced sample was PBMCs. This receptor was identified in a woman younger than 35 in good health and CMV-seropositive.

The CDR3 region has the DNA TGCAGCGTCCGGACAGTGAACACCGGGGAGCTGTTTTTT. Residues: CSVRTVNTGELFF. V gene TRBV29-1 combines with J gene TRBJ2-2; D is possibly TRBD1 (6 bases). The CDR3 is 13 amino acids. Germline loops: CDR1 SQVTM, CDR2 ANQGSEA. V was cut by 6 bases and J by 1 base, with 9 bases left in between.